Below are 13 T cell receptor beta chains sequenced from a single sample in a study of cytotoxic CD8 clonotypes in ibrutinib-treated CLL. Repertoires were generated with immunoSEQ multiplex PCR, while TCRdb's copy carries only in-frame clones and drops some. Among about 72,000 clones, around 81% were seen once, and the ten largest hold roughly 7.5%. This specimen consisted of PBMCs, obtained at disease progression, from a patient treated with ibrutinib. These receptors all come from a human donor with chronic lymphocytic leukemia.

J is TRBJ2-1 and V is TRBV5-1, with D unresolved. The CDR3 covers 15 residues. From germline, CDR1 is SGHRS and CDR2 YFSETQ. V lost 5 bases to trimming and J lost 1 base, with 13 bases between them. CDR3 bases: TGCGCCAGCAGGCCTCGAGCAGTGTCCTACAATGAGCAGTTCTTC. Residues: CASRPRAVSYNEQFF. The full variable domain, completed using reference TRBV5-1 and TRBJ2-1, is KAGVTQTPRYLIKTRGQQVTLSCSPISGHRSVSWYQQTPGQGLQFLFEYFSETQRNKGNFPGRFSGRQFSNSRSEMNVSTLELGDSALYLCASRPRAVSYNEQFFGPGTRLTVL.

The gene calls are TRBV10-3 and TRBJ2-7; D perhaps matches TRBD2 (6 bases). V lost 4 bases to trimming and J lost 3 bases, with 13 bases between them. Germline lookup yields CDR1 ENHRY and CDR2 SYGVKD. This CDR3 is 14 amino acids long. This chain's CDR3 is CAISGTGEGYEQYF. The CDR3 bases are TGTGCCATCAGTGGGACGGGGGAAGGCTACGAGCAGTACTTC.

This clone has a handful of counts. The chain links TRBV5-1 to TRBJ2-7, with 7 bases lining up with TRBD1. The CDR3 is made up of 17 amino acids. Germline-derived CDR1 and CDR2 are SGHRS and YFSETQ. V lost 0 bases and J lost 2; bases outside the gene matches: 11. CDR3 sequence reads: CASSLGQGGGRAYEQYF. The CDR3 nucleotides are TGCGCCAGCAGCTTGGGACAGGGTGGGGGCCGGGCCTACGAGCAGTACTTC.

A single count supports this clone. This chain uses TRBV28 with TRBJ1-2, with D hard to call. V was clipped by 7 bases and J by 8 bases, with 20 bases between them. The CDR3 runs to 14 residues. Germline V lookup: CDR1 MDHEN, CDR2 SYDVKM. CDR3 sequence (DNA): TGTGCCAGCATGGGGATGAGTGGTGTCGAGGGCTACACCTTC. Amino acids: CASMGMSGVEGYTF.

CDR3 nucleotide sequence: TGTGCCAGCAGCCCACCCCCACAAGGATCCTTCCCCAAGCCCCAGCATTTT. Translating it yields CASSPPPQGSFPKPQHF. The chain is built from TRBV28 and TRBJ1-5, with no clear D. The ends were cut back, 6 bases at V and 8 bases at J, with 26 bases in the middle. The CDR3 is made up of 17 amino acids. Germline V gene lookup returns CDR1 MDHEN and CDR2 SYDVKM.

This chain joins TRBV10-2 and TRBJ2-1; the D is unclear. V lost 6 bases and J lost 4, with 4 bases in between. This CDR3 region has 11 residues. Germline V gene lookup returns CDR1 WSHSY and CDR2 SAAADI. In DNA, the CDR3 is TGCGCCAGCAGCGCTTACAATGAGCAGTTCTTC. As protein: CASSAYNEQFF.

This clone was detected only a few times. CDR3 residues: CASSYSGSQPQHF. The DNA of the CDR3 is TGTGCCAGCAGTTACTCAGGGTCCCAGCCCCAGCATTTT. V is TRBV6-6 and J is TRBJ1-5; D gene unclear. V lost 0 bases to trimming and J lost 7 bases, with 7 bases between them. The CDR3 is 13 amino acids. From germline, CDR1 is MNHNY and CDR2 SVGAGI (reference sequence).

This chain links TRBV21-1 with TRBJ1-1. TRBV21-1 is noted as a pseudogene. The CDR3 spans 11 residues. CDR3 DNA: TGTGCCGCGAACATGAACACTGAAGCTTTCTTT. This translates into CAANMNTEAFF.

The rearrangement joins TRBV5-1 to TRBJ1-1; D is possibly TRBD1 (6 bases). Germline CDR1 SGHRS, CDR2 YFSETQ. This CDR3 spans 17 amino acids. The germline V and J ends were trimmed by 0 bases and 0 bases, with 15 bases remaining between them. The CDR3 DNA follows: TGCGCCAGCAGCTTGGCCGCGGGGGCGGGAATGAACACTGAAGCTTTCTTT. Translated: CASSLAAGAGMNTEAFF.

In this sample, this clone turned up once. V is TRBV5-1 and J is TRBJ1-2, with TRBD1 matching over 7 bases. V was clipped by 0 bases and J by 6 bases; unmatched bases: 2. From germline, CDR1 is SGHRS and CDR2 YFSETQ. The CDR3 is 13 residues long. The CDR3 DNA reads TGCGCCAGCAGCTTGGGAACAGGGGATGGCTACACCTTC. This translates into CASSLGTGDGYTF.

This sequence joins TRBV15 and TRBJ1-2; possible D gene TRBD1, 5 bases. Trimming removed 0 bases at V and 8 bases at J, with 13 bases between. CDR3 length equals 14 residues. Germline V lookup: CDR1 LNHNV, CDR2 YYDKDF (reference sequence). The DNA of the CDR3 is TGTGCCACCAGCAGAGATGAGCCAGGGCAAGGCTACACCTTC. Amino acids: CATSRDEPGQGYTF. The whole variable domain, filled in from reference TRBV15 and TRBJ1-2, reads DAMVIQNPRYQVTQFGKPVTLSCSQTLNHNVMYWYQQKSSQAPKLLFHYYDKDFNNEADTPDNFQSRRPNTSFCFLDIRSPGLGDTAMYLCATSRDEPGQGYTFGSGTRLTVV.

V usage is TRBV7-2 and J usage is TRBJ2-5, with 7 nucleotides matching TRBD1. Per the germline V gene, CDR1 is SGHTA and CDR2 is FQGNSA. The CDR3 has 12 residues. V was pared by 1 base and J by 13 bases, with 6 bases of the junction left unmatched. CDR3 in amino acids: CASSLDTGTAYF. For the CDR3, the DNA is TGTGCCAGCAGCTTAGATACCGGGACAGCGTACTTC.

The V gene is TRBV5-4, the J gene TRBJ2-5; TRBD1 is a possible D gene (6 bases). V shed 4 bases and J shed 3 bases, with 13 bases lying between them. The CDR3 is made up of 14 amino acids. Germline values: CDR1 SGHNT, CDR2 YYREEE (reference sequence). The CDR3 loop reads CASSKGQQEETQYF. CDR3 sequence (DNA): TGTGCCAGCAGCAAAGGACAGCAGGAAGAGACCCAGTACTTC.